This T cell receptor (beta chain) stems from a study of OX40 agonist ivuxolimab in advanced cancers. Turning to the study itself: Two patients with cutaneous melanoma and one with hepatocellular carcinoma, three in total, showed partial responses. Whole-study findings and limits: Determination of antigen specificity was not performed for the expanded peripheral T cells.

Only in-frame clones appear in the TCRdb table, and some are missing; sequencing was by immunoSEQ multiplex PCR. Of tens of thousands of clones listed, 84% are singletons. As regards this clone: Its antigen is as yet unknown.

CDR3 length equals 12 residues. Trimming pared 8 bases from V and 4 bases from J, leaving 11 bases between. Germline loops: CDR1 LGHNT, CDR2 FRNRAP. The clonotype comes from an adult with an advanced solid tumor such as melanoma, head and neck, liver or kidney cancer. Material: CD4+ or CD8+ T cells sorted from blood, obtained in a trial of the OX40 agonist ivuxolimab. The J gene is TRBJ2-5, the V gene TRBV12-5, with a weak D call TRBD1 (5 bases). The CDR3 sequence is CASSIDRETQYF. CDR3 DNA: TGTGCTAGTAGTATAGACAGAGAGACCCAGTACTTC.